The clone carrying this T cell receptor (beta chain) turned up a few times. Antigen: not known. The data belong to a study of T cell clonotyping in hematopoietic cell transplantation. Study results and caveats: Broader posttransplant TCR repertoire diversity was predicted by graft donor and pretransplant recipient Inverse Simpson Index values. At the given depth, recipient repertoires were over 95% de novo clonotypes.

Data came from immunoSEQ multiplex PCR; TCRdb stores just in-frame clones and leaves some out. The data contain roughly 12,000 clones, approximately 67% of them seen just once; the ten biggest clones take up roughly 15%. This CDR3 region has 15 residues. CDR1 MGHRA and CDR2 YSYEKL come from the germline V gene. V lost 2 bases to trimming and J lost 3 bases, with 13 bases between them. The TCR comes from a male patient between 60 and 69 years old who had an allogeneic stem cell transplant from an unrelated donor, so the T cells may come from the graft donor. Some clones in this sample may be carry-over from other donors' samples. This chain joins TRBV4-1 and TRBJ1-2, with a possible D match to TRBD1 (5 bases). Sequences were derived from peripheral blood mononuclear cells, sampled 180 days after allogeneic stem cell transplant. The CDR3 sequence: CASSQPIRGHYGYTF. The CDR3 DNA is TGCGCCAGCAGCCAACCCATTCGGGGCCACTATGGCTACACCTTC.